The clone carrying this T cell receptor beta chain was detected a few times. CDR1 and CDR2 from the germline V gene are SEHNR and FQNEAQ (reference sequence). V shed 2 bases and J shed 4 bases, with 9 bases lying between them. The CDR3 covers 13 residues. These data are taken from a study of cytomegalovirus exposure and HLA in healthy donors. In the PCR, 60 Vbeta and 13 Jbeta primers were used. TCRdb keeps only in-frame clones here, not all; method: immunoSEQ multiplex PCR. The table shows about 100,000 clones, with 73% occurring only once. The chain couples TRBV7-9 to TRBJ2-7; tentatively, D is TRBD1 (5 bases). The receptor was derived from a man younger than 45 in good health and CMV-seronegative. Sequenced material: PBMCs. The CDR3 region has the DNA TGTGCCAGCAGCTTACAGGGCGCGTACGAGCAGTACTTC. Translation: CASSLQGAYEQYF.